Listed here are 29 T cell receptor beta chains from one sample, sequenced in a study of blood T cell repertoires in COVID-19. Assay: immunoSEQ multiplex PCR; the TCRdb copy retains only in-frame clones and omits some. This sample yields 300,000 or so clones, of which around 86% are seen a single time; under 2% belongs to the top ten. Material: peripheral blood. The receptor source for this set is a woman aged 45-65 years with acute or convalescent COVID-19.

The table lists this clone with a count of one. The CDR3 bases are TGTGCCAGCAGCCCCGGGACTAGCGGGGGCTACGAGCAGTACTTC. Translated, it gives CASSPGTSGGYEQYF. V is TRBV9 and J is TRBJ2-7, with TRBD2 matching 14 bases. Germline values: CDR1 SGDLS, CDR2 YYNGEE. This CDR3 region has 15 residues. V gave up 4 bases and J gave up 3 bases; unmatched junction bases: 3.

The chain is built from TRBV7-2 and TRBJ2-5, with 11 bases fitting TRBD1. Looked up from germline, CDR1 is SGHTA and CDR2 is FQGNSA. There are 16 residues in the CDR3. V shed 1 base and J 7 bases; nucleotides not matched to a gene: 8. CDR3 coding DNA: TGTGCCAGCAGCTTAGGACCGCCGGGACAGGGGGGGACCCAGTACTTC. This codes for CASSLGPPGQGGTQYF.

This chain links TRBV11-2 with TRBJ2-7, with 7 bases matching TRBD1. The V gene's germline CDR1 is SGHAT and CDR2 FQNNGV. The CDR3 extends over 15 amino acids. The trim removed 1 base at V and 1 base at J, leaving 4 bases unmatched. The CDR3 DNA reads TGTGCCAGCAGCTTAGCCGACAGGGTTTCCTACGAGCAGTACTTC. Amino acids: CASSLADRVSYEQYF.

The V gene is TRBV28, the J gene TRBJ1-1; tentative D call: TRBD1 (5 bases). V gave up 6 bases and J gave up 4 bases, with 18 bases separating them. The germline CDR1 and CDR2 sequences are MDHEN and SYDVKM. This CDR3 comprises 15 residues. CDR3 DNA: TGTGCCAGCAGCCCCCCGGGAGCCCAGGGCACTGAAGCTTTCTTT. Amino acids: CASSPPGAQGTEAFF.

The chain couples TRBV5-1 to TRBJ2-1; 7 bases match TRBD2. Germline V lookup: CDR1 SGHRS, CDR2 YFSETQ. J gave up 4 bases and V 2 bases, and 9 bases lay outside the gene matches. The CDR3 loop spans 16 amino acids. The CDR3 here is CASSLMNAGAYNEQFF. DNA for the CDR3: TGCGCCAGCAGCTTAATGAACGCGGGAGCTTACAATGAGCAGTTCTTC.

CDR3 sequence (DNA): TGTGCCATCAGTGAGAGGGGCAGCTCAAATTCACCCCTCCACTTT. Translated, it gives CAISERGSSNSPLHF. This chain uses TRBV10-3 with TRBJ1-6, with D maybe TRBD1 (5 bases). Trimming took off 2 bases at V and 7 bases at J, with 12 bases between the two ends. Germline V gene lookup returns CDR1 ENHRY and CDR2 SYGVKD. The CDR3 runs to 15 residues.

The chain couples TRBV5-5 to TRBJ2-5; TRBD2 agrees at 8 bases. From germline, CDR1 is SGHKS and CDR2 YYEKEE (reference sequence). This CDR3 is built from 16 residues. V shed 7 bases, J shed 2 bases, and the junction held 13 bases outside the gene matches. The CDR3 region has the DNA TGTGCCAGCCGTATTAGCGGGGCCCTATTTCAAGAGACCCAGTACTTC. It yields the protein CASRISGALFQETQYF.

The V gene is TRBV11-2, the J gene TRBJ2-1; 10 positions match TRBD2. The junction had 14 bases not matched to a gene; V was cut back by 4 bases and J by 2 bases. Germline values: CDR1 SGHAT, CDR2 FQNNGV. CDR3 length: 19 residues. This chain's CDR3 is CASSSPHRLLAGPYNEQFF. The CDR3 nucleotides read TGTGCCAGCAGCTCCCCCCATAGGTTACTAGCGGGACCCTACAATGAGCAGTTCTTC.

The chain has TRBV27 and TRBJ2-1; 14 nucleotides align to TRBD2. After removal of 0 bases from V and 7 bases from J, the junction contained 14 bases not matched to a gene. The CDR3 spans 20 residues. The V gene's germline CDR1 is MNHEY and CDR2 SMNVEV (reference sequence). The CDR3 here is CASSLSQFGTSGSGRNEQFF. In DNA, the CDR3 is TGTGCCAGCAGTTTATCTCAGTTTGGGACTAGCGGGAGCGGTCGTAATGAGCAGTTCTTC.

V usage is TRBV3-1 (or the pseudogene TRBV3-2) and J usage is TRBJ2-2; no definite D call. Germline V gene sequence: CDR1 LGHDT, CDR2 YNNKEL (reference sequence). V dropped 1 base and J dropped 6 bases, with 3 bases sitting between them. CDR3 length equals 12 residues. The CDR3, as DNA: TGTGCCAGCAGCCAAGCTTCCGGGGAGCTGTTTTTT. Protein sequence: CASSQASGELFF.

The CDR3 spells CASSYMDRGNYGYTF. The CDR3 nucleotides are TGTGCCAGCAGTTACATGGACAGGGGTAACTATGGCTACACCTTC. The rearrangement uses TRBV6-2 or TRBV6-3 and TRBJ1-2; 9 nucleotides match TRBD1. Per the germline V gene, CDR1 is MNHEY and CDR2 is SVGEGT. This CDR3 has 15 amino acids. The J segment lost 1 base and the V segment lost 2 bases, leaving 2 bases of the junction unmatched.

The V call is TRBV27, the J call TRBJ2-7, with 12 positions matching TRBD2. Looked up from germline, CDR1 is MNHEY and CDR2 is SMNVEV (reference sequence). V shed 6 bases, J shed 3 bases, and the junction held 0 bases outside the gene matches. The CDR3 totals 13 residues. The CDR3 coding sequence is TGTGCCAGCAGACTAGCGGGAGGCTACGAGCAGTACTTC. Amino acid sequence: CASRLAGGYEQYF.

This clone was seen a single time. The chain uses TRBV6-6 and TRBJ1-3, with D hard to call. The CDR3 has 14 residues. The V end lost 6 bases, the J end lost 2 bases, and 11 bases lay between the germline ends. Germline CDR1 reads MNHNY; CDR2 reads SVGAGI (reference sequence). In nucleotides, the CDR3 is TGTGCCAGCAGCCAAACAGTGGCTGGAAACACCATATATTTT. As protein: CASSQTVAGNTIYF.

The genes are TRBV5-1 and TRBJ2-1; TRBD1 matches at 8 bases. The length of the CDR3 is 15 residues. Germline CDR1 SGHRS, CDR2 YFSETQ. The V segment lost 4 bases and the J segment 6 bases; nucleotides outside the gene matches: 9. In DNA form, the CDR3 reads TGCGCCAGCAGCCCAGGGGGCTCCTCGGGCAATGAGCAGTTCTTC. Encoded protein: CASSPGGSSGNEQFF.

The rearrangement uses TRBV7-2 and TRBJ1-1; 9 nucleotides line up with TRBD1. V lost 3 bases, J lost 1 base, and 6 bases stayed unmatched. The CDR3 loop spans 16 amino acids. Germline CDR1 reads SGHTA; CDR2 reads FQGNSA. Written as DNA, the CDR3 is TGTGCCAGCAGCTTCAGACAGGGGGTCAGGAACACTGAAGCTTTCTTT. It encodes CASSFRQGVRNTEAFF.

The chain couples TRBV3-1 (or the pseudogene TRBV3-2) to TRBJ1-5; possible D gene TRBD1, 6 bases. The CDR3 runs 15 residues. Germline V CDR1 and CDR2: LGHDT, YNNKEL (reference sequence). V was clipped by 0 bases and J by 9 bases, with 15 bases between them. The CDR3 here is CASSQDNRAAWPQHF. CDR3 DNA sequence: TGTGCCAGCAGCCAAGATAACAGGGCTGCGTGGCCCCAGCATTTT.

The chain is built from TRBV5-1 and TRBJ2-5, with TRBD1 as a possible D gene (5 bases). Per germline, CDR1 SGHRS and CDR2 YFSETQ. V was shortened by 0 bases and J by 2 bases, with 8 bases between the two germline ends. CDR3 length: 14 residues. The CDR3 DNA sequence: TGCGCCAGCAGCTTGGGGGCAGGGCAAGAGACCCAGTACTTC. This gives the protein CASSLGAGQETQYF.

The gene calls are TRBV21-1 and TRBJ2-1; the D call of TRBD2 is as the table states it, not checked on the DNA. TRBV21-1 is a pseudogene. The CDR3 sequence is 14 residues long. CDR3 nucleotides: TGTGCCAGCCTGACTAGCGGATCCTACAATGAGCAGTTCTTC. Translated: CASLTSGSYNEQFF.

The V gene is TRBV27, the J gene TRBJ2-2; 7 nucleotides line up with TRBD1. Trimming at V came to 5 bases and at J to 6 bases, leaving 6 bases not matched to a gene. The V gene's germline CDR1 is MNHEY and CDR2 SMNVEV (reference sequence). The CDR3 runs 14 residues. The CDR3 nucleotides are TGTGCCAGCAGTGAATGGCAGGGGGCCGGGGAGCTGTTTTTT. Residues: CASSEWQGAGELFF.

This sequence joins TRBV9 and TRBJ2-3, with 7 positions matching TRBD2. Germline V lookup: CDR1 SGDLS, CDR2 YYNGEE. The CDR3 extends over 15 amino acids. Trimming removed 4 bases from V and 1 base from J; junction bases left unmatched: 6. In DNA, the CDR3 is TGTGCCAGCAGCCTGGGGGGGTGGGGCACAGATACGCAGTATTTT. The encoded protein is CASSLGGWGTDTQYF.

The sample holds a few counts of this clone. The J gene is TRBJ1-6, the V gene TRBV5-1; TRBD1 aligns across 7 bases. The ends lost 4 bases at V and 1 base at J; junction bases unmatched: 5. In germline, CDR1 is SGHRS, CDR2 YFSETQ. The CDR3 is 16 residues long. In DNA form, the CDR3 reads TGCGCCAGCAGCCAGACAGGGAGGTCCTATAATTCACCCCTCCACTTT. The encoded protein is CASSQTGRSYNSPLHF.

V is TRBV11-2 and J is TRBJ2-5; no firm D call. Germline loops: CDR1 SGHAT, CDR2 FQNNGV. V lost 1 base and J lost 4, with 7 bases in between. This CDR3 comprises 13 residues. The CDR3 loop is CASSLAHLETQYF. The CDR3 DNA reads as TGTGCCAGCAGCTTAGCCCACTTAGAGACCCAGTACTTC.

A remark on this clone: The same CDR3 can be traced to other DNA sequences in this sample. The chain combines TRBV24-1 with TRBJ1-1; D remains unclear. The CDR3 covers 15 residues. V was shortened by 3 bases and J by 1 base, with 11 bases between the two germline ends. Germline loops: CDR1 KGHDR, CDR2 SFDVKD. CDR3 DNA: TGTGCCACCAGTGATCCAAGACAAGGGAACACTGAAGCTTTCTTT. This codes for CATSDPRQGNTEAFF.

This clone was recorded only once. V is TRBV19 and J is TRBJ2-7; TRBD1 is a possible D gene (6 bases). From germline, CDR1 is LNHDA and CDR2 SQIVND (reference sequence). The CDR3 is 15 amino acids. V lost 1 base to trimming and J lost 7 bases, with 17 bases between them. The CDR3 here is CASSIGDKSKWEQYF. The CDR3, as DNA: TGTGCCAGTAGTATAGGGGACAAGTCCAAGTGGGAGCAGTACTTC.

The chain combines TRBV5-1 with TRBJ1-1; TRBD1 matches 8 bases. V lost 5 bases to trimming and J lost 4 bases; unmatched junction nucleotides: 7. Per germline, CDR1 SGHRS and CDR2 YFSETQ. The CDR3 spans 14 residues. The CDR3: CASRPQGAGTEAFF. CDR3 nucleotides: TGCGCCAGCAGACCTCAGGGGGCGGGCACTGAAGCTTTCTTT.

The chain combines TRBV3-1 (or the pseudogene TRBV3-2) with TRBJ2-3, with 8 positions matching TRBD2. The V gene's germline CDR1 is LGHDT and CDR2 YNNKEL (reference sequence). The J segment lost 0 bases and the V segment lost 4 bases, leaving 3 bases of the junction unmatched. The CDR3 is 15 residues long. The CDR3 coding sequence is TGTGCCAGCAGCCCCTTAGCGGGGAGCACAGATACGCAGTATTTT. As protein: CASSPLAGSTDTQYF.

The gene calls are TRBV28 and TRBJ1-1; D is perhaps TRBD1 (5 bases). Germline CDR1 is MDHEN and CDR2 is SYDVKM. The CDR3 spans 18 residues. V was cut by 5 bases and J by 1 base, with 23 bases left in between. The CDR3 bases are TGTGCCAGCAGTCTGATCAGTTCTTGGGACTCCGCGAACACTGAAGCTTTCTTT. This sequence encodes CASSLISSWDSANTEAFF.

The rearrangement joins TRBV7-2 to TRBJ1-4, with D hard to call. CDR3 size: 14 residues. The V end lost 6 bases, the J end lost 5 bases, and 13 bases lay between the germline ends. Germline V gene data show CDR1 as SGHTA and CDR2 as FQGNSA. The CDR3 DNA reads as TGTGCCAGCAGACAAGAACTACACAATGAAAAACTGTTTTTT. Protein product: CASRQELHNEKLFF.

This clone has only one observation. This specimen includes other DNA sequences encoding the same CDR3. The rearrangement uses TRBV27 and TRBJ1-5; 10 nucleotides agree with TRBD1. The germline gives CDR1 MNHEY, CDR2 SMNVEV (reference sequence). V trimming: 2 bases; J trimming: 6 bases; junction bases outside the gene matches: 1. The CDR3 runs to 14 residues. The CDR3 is CASSLRTGGQPQHF. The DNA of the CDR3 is TGTGCCAGCAGTTTAAGGACAGGGGGTCAGCCCCAGCATTTT.